This T cell receptor beta chain was sequenced in a study of molecular identifiers for immune sequencing clone quantification. Naive CD8 libraries used about 18,000 to 1,100,000 sorted cells and 10%, 30% or 50% RNA. With 3 bases clipped from V and 3 bases from J, the junction kept 7 bases outside the gene matches. The CDR3 spans 15 residues. The V gene's germline CDR1 is SGHRS and CDR2 YFSETQ. TCRdb fed the PCR reads into MiXCR, producing one record per CDR3 protein. The sample has about 640,000 distinct CDR3 sequences; just under 20% are singletons. This clonotype was seen a handful of times. Its target is not known. General study points: Reports indicate spiked Jurkat TCR RNA from one cell could be found among about a million naive cells. Clones that had above 20 RNA copies took up over 99% of effector molecules but under 1% in naive cells.

The rearrangement links TRBV5-1 to TRBJ2-7; 9 bases agree with TRBD1. The source of this sequence is a human donor in good health. Some libraries in this study had Jurkat cell RNA spiked in. Sequencing was carried out using naive CD8+ T cells from blood, with Jurkat cell RNA spiked in. Noted subset: FACS-sorted CD8+CD4-CCR7+CD45RA+ naive T cells. CDR3 DNA: TGCGCCAGCAGCTCGATGTCGACAGGGGGCTACGAGCAGTACTTC. It specifies CASSSMSTGGYEQYF.